These 23 T cell receptor beta chains share one sample of origin, sequenced in a study of blood T cells in healthy people across ages. For the second PCR, which ran for 7 to 11 cycles, a sample-barcoded 5' primer and a J-beta primer mix were used. Using its own MiXCR run on the 5' RACE reads, TCRdb lists one record per CDR3 protein. The sample holds around 790,000 distinct CDR3 sequences; approximately 48% are singletons and the top ten take approximately 19%. The sequencing input was blood. These receptors were collected from a man aged 55 to 70 in good health.

This sequence joins TRBV5-1 and TRBJ2-7, with TRBD2 as a possible D gene (6 bases). Judging by the DNA end, TRBJ2-5 fits better; the J call may be wrong. Germline lookup yields CDR1 SGHRS and CDR2 YFSETQ. The CDR3 totals 14 residues. The CDR3 sequence is CASSLVAAGETQYF. The CDR3 DNA reads TGCGCCAGCAGCTTGGTCGCAGCGGGAGAGACCCAGTACTTC.

The V gene is TRBV20-1, the J gene TRBJ2-3, with unresolved D. The CDR3 extends over 14 amino acids. Trimming removed 5 bases at V and 0 bases at J, with 12 bases between. The germline CDR1 and CDR2 sequences are DFQATT and SNEGSKA (reference sequence). The CDR3 is CSADAVGSTDTQYF. CDR3 nucleotide sequence: TGCAGTGCTGACGCCGTGGGTAGCACAGATACGCAGTATTTT.

This clonotype was observed a single time. The chain joins TRBV2 to TRBJ1-1; 10 positions match TRBD1. V lost 2 bases and J lost 4; bases outside the gene matches: 10. This CDR3 region has 17 residues. From germline, CDR1 is SNHLY and CDR2 FYNNEI. In DNA, the CDR3 is TGTGCCAGCAGTGAAACGGGACAGGGGCCAGTAAGCACTGAAGCTTTCTTT. Translated, it gives CASSETGQGPVSTEAFF. The full variable domain, completed using reference TRBV2 and TRBJ1-1, is EPEVTQTPSHQVTQMGQEVILRCVPISNHLYFYWYRQILGQKVEFLVSFYNNEISEKSEIFDDQFSVERPDGSNFTLKIRSTKLEDSAMYFCASSETGQGPVSTEAFFGQGTRLTVV.

As to this clonotype: The junction departs from germline at one end; a sequencing error may be responsible. This chain uses TRBV12-3 or TRBV12-4 with TRBJ1-2; the D gene is possibly TRBD1 (5 bases). The CDR3 runs to 15 residues. The CDR3 DNA sequence: TGTGCCAGCAGTTTAGAGGGACTTAATCTCTATGACTACACCTTC. Translated, it gives CASSLEGLNLYDYTF.

The genes are TRBV7-2 and TRBJ1-2; the match to TRBD1 covers 10 bases. V shed 1 base, J shed 1 base, and the junction held 9 bases outside the gene matches. Germline CDR1 is SGHTA and CDR2 is FQGNSA. This CDR3 comprises 18 residues. Here the CDR3 DNA reads TGTGCCAGCAGCTTAGTAGGGGGACAGGGGTTAGGTAACTATGGCTACACCTTC. Translated: CASSLVGGQGLGNYGYTF.

The rearrangement links TRBV13 to TRBJ2-5, with 11 bases identical to TRBD1. The end of the DNA is better explained by TRBJ2-7, so the J call may be wrong. Germline assignment: CDR1 PRHDT and CDR2 FYEKMQ (reference sequence). This CDR3 region has 15 residues. DNA of the CDR3: TGTGCCAGCAGCCCCAGGGACAGGGGGTTCGACGAGCAGTACTTC. Its translation is CASSPRDRGFDEQYF.

The chain employs TRBV5-1 and TRBJ2-4; no reliable D call. The end of the DNA aligns better with TRBJ2-5, so the J call may be wrong. Germline V gives CDR1 SGHRS, CDR2 YFSETQ. This CDR3 comprises 16 residues. The DNA of the CDR3 is TGCGCCAGCAGCTTGGCTTTGGGTCCGTACCAAGAGACCCAGTACTTC. Translation: CASSLALGPYQETQYF.

The rearrangement links TRBV2 to TRBJ1-5, with 8 nucleotides matching TRBD1. Per the germline V gene, CDR1 is SNHLY and CDR2 is FYNNEI. This CDR3 comprises 13 residues. J was trimmed by 7 bases and V by 6 bases; bases with no gene match: 5. The CDR3 coding sequence is TGTGCCAGCAGGCCCACAGGGGGGCAGCCCCAGCATTTT. Amino acids: CASRPTGGQPQHF. Full variable domain (remainder filled in from reference TRBV2 and TRBJ1-5): EPEVTQTPSHQVTQMGQEVILRCVPISNHLYFYWYRQILGQKVEFLVSFYNNEISEKSEIFDDQFSVERPDGSNFTLKIRSTKLEDSAMYFCASRPTGGQPQHFGDGTRLSIL.

The DNA for the CDR3 is TGTGCCAGCAGCCAACTGGCCGCAAAAGGAGATACGCAGTATTTT. Its translation is CASSQLAAKGDTQYF. J is TRBJ2-3 and V is TRBV3-1; no definite D call. The CDR3 totals 15 residues. CDR1 LGHDT and CDR2 YNNKEL come from the germline V gene (reference sequence). Trimming left V 2 bases short and J 5 bases short, with 14 bases between.

The J gene is TRBJ1-5, the V gene TRBV7-2; 9 nucleotides match TRBD1. From germline, CDR1 is SGHTA and CDR2 FQGNSA. The ends lost 5 bases at V and 0 bases at J; junction bases unmatched: 14. There are 19 residues in the CDR3. The chain's CDR3 is CASSETGQGAAFSNQPQHF. The DNA of the CDR3 is TGTGCCAGCAGCGAGACGGGACAGGGCGCCGCTTTTAGCAATCAGCCCCAGCATTTT.

This CDR3 is CASSLTPGTGGYEQYF. The CDR3 DNA sequence: TGTGCCAGCAGTCTAACCCCCGGGACAGGGGGATACGAGCAGTACTTC. The genes are TRBV12-3 or TRBV12-4 and TRBJ2-7, with 11 nucleotides matching TRBD1. This CDR3 has 16 residues. With 5 bases clipped from V and 4 bases from J, the junction kept 10 bases outside the gene matches.

The chain joins TRBV7-9 to TRBJ1-6, with D unresolved. Germline V gene data show CDR1 as SEHNR and CDR2 as FQNEAQ (reference sequence). The CDR3 sequence is 14 residues long. V shed 3 bases and J shed 6 bases, with 9 bases lying between them. The CDR3: CASSFEGPNSPLHF. DNA for the CDR3: TGTGCCAGCAGCTTTGAAGGACCTAATTCACCCCTCCACTTT.

The chain uses TRBV4-3 and TRBJ1-1; D unclear. The CDR3 has 13 amino acids. Trimming took 5 bases from V and 1 from J, leaving 8 bases between them. Germline-derived CDR1 and CDR2 are LGHNA and YSLEER. CDR3 residues: CASSVQKNTEAFF. CDR3 coding DNA: TGCGCCAGCAGCGTACAGAAGAACACTGAAGCTTTCTTT.

The J gene is TRBJ1-2, the V gene TRBV4-1; D is perhaps TRBD1 (6 bases). CDR1 and CDR2 from the germline V gene are MGHRA and YSYEKL. The length of the CDR3 is 16 residues. Trimming left V 0 bases short and J 2 bases short, with 13 bases between. This chain's CDR3 is CASSQDPQTGNYGYTF. The CDR3, as DNA: TGCGCCAGCAGCCAAGATCCTCAGACAGGCAACTATGGCTACACCTTC.

This chain joins TRBV3-1 and TRBJ1-1, with no clear D. The germline gives CDR1 LGHDT, CDR2 YNNKEL (reference sequence). The length of the CDR3 is 15 residues. Deletions cut 10 bases from V and 5 bases from J, with 23 bases between. The CDR3 DNA sequence: TGTGCCACCCAAGGGAAGGGAAGCAGCGGGACTGAAGCTTTCTTT. Its translation is CATQGKGSSGTEAFF.

This clonotype was counted only a few times. V gene TRBV20-1 combines with J gene TRBJ2-7, with 10 positions matching TRBD2. The ends lost 3 bases at V and 5 bases at J; junction bases unmatched: 4. The CDR3 contains 13 residues. Germline values: CDR1 DFQATT, CDR2 SNEGSKA (reference sequence). The CDR3 region is CSASQGLANEQYF. In DNA form, the CDR3 reads TGCAGTGCTAGTCAGGGACTAGCGAACGAGCAGTACTTC.

In this sample, this clonotype turned up a few times. The V gene is TRBV7-2, the J gene TRBJ1-4; D possibly corresponds to TRBD1 (6 bases). Looked up from germline, CDR1 is SGHTA and CDR2 is FQGNSA. The germline V and J ends were trimmed by 3 bases and 6 bases, with 14 bases remaining between them. The CDR3 extends over 15 amino acids. For the CDR3, the DNA is TGTGCCAGCAGCTTGCTGAAAGGGGGTTATGAAAAACTGTTTTTT. Amino acids: CASSLLKGGYEKLFF.

This clonotype was picked up a small number of times. The chain joins TRBV7-2 to TRBJ2-3; a weak D match, TRBD2 (6 bases). The CDR3 covers 15 residues. The V end was cut by 3 bases, the J end by 3 bases, with 13 bases between. CDR1 SGHTA and CDR2 FQGNSA come from the germline V gene. The CDR3 bases are TGTGCCAGCAGCTTTTCCGGGGGAAGAACAGATACGCAGTATTTT. The encoded protein is CASSFSGGRTDTQYF.

This chain links TRBV20-1 with TRBJ2-1, with D perhaps given as TRBD1 or TRBD2 (5 bases each). Trimming removed 1 base from V and 4 bases from J, with 23 bases in between. CDR1 and CDR2 from the germline V gene are DFQATT and SNEGSKA (reference sequence). The CDR3 sequence is 18 residues long. CDR3 protein: CSARGHGTANSYYNEQFF. Written as DNA, the CDR3 is TGCAGTGCTAGAGGCCACGGGACCGCGAATTCCTATTACAATGAGCAGTTCTTC.

The chain couples TRBV3-1 to TRBJ2-3; the match to TRBD2 covers 14 bases. Losses at the gene ends were 0 bases for V and 8 bases for J; bases not matched to a gene: 7. Germline CDR1 reads LGHDT; CDR2 reads YNNKEL (reference sequence). The CDR3 is 17 amino acids. The CDR3 DNA reads TGTGCCAGCAGCCAAGATGGGACTAGCGGGGGTATTGCTACGCAGTATTTT. Protein product: CASSQDGTSGGIATQYF.

The chain joins TRBV20-1 to TRBJ1-4, with D perhaps TRBD1 (5 bases). This CDR3 spans 18 amino acids. The V and J ends lost 6 bases and 5 bases respectively, with 28 bases between them. The germline CDR1 and CDR2 sequences are DFQATT and SNEGSKA (reference sequence). This chain's CDR3 is CSARDLIGVAADNEKLFF. Here the CDR3 DNA reads TGCAGTGCCCGAGATTTGATAGGGGTCGCCGCGGACAATGAAAAACTGTTTTTT.

The chain uses TRBV7-2 and TRBJ2-5; the D gene is possibly TRBD1 (6 bases). Trimming took 4 bases from V and 9 from J, leaving 18 bases between them. The CDR3 has 14 amino acids. Germline V CDR1 and CDR2: SGHTA, FQGNSA. CDR3 in amino acids: CASSSDSVSWAQYF. Here the CDR3 DNA reads TGTGCCAGCAGCTCGGACAGTGTGTCTTGGGCCCAGTACTTC.

This clonotype was observed a handful of times. The chain joins TRBV7-9 to TRBJ2-7; perhaps TRBD2 as D (5 bases). CDR1 and CDR2 (germline): SEHNR, FQNEAQ (reference sequence). There are 11 residues in the CDR3. V was clipped by 9 bases and J by 1 base, with 7 bases between them. The CDR3 DNA is TGTGCCAGTGGGGAGTCCTACGAGCAGTACTTC. Its translation: CASGESYEQYF. The full variable domain, in which reference TRBV7-9 and TRBJ2-7 provide the parts outside the CDR3, is DTGVSQNPRHKITKRGQNVTFRCDPISEHNRLYWYRQTLGQGPEFLTYFQNEAQLEKSRLLSDRFSAERPKGSFSTLEIQRTEQGDSAMYLCASGESYEQYFGPGTRLTVT.